One and the same sample provided the 3 T cell receptor beta chains below, sequenced in a study of metastatic and nonmetastatic thyroid tumors. TCRdb ran MiXCR on the PCR reads. Seen here are 85,000 to 100,000 clones, approximately 12% observed once, and the top ten hold 10% to 12%. Until they underwent thyroid surgery, no patient had received any treatment. The source material was blood. These receptors were taken from a female donor with papillary thyroid cancer or a benign thyroid nodule (not recorded which). Some clones in this sample may be carry-over from other donors' samples.

This clone showed up just a few times. The chain couples TRBV5-1 to TRBJ2-7, with 11 bases matching TRBD2. The CDR3 totals 15 residues. With 4 bases clipped from V and 7 bases from J, the junction kept 10 bases outside the gene matches. CDR1 is SGHRS, CDR2 YFSETQ, per germline. The CDR3 bases are TGCGCCAGCAGCCCTCAACCGGGACTAGCGGAGGAGCAGTACTTC. Amino acid sequence: CASSPQPGLAEEQYF.

This clone was observed at least ten times. V usage is TRBV30 and J usage is TRBJ1-1; D unclear. Trimming cost V 4 bases and J 1 base, with 7 bases left between them. This CDR3 is 12 amino acids long. Germline V gives CDR1 GTSNPN, CDR2 SVGIG (reference sequence). CDR3 amino acids: CAWTIANTEAFF. The CDR3 DNA reads TGTGCCTGGACAATTGCGAACACTGAAGCTTTCTTT.

This clone was observed many times. The rearrangement uses TRBV12-3 or TRBV12-4 and TRBJ2-2, with a tentative D call TRBD1 (5 bases). The CDR3 length is 14 residues. V was shortened by 8 bases and J by 7 bases, with 17 bases between the two germline ends. CDR3 nucleotide sequence: TGTGCCAGCGGTCAGGGTGGTTCGGGCGGGGAGCTGTTTTTT. Residues: CASGQGGSGGELFF.